Listed here is a single TCR beta chain. Within the sample, other DNA sequences also encode this same CDR3. Everyone who took part was about 18 to 89 years old, and they came from 24 US areas. V was pared by 0 bases and J by 2 bases, with 9 bases between. Germline V gives CDR1 SGHDT, CDR2 YYEEEE. The CDR3 contains 14 residues. This sample was included in a study of blood T cell repertoires in COVID-19. In the study overall: Sources were T cells, B-cell-depleted T cells, or PBMCs; the material itself was cDNA or gDNA.

Profiling relied on immunoSEQ multiplex PCR, and the TCRdb table lists in-frame clones only, not all of them. The repertoire holds about 430,000 clones, roughly 90% seen once, with about 1.5% in the top ten. This chain joins TRBV5-6 and TRBJ2-7; tentative D call: TRBD1 (5 bases). The clonotype comes from a woman aged 18-29 years who had been exposed to COVID-19. Sequencing was performed on PBMCs or T cells enriched from blood (not recorded which). CDR3 DNA: TGTGCCAGCAGCTTGGGTCAGGGTGCCTACGAGCAGTACTTC. This encodes CASSLGQGAYEQYF.